This T cell receptor (beta chain) comes out of a study of shared T cell receptors in the human thymus. Trimming cost V 2 bases and J 3 bases; bases outside gene matches: 12. CDR1 is WNHNN and CDR2 is SYGVQD in the germline V gene (reference sequence). The CDR3 spans 19 residues. The protocol was immunoSEQ multiplex PCR, while the TCRdb copy is restricted to in-frame clones and leaves out a portion. This sample has just under 550,000 clones; about four fifths occur once, and the top ten carry around 0.012%. Another study also made use of these data, one on human thymus T cells. That source reports: Finnish infants who were healthy and having corrective surgery for congenital heart defects made up the donors. Corrective heart surgery yielded the resections from which the thymus tissue came. Reports from related research described highly overlapping thymic repertoires among unrelated individuals.

The TCR was taken from a boy younger than two with a congenital heart defect. The chain combines TRBV10-1 with TRBJ2-3, with TRBD2 matching 12 bases. The sample consisted of thymocytes. CDR3 sequence (DNA): TGCGCCAGCAGTGAGACGAGACTAGCGGGAGAGGGGGGGACAGATACGCAGTATTTT. Protein: CASSETRLAGEGGTDTQYF.